Below, 28 T cell receptor beta chains from the same sample are listed, as sequenced in a study of identical twins (dated by TCRdb to 2016 to 2017). The library was prepared using 5' RACE. TCRdb records Illumina HiSeq 2000 as the sequencer. The public reads were run again by TCRdb, first through fastp at Q25 and then through MiXCR, and only productive beta chains were kept. Rows are combined by CDR3 protein, so each entry shows the most common genes and DNA. For this sample there are 1.5 million or so distinct CDR3 sequences; about 31% appear just once. Jointly, the top ten make up approximately 0.25% of the sample. The sample comprised cord blood. These receptor sequences come from a newborn girl in good health.

The chain is built from TRBV28 and TRBJ2-7; 10 nucleotides align to TRBD2. The CDR3 is 15 residues long. Unmatched junction bases numbered 5, after V lost 6 bases and J lost 0 bases. Germline CDR1 reads MDHEN; CDR2 reads SYDVKM. The CDR3 bases are TGTGCCAGCAGATCCGGGACTAGCGACTCCTACGAGCAGTACTTC. This translates into CASRSGTSDSYEQYF.

The chain employs TRBV10-3 and TRBJ2-1, with 7 bases lining up with TRBD2. The J call may be faulty, since TRBJ2-7 better matches the DNA end. The CDR3 covers 16 residues. From germline, CDR1 is ENHRY and CDR2 SYGVKD. CDR3 sequence (DNA): TGTGCCATCATGGGAGGGCAGGCCCACTCCTACAATGAGCAGTACTTC. The encoded protein is CAIMGGQAHSYNEQYF.

This clonotype was observed a few times. The chain recombines TRBV20-1 with TRBJ2-1, with TRBD2 identical over 9 bases. J gave up 5 bases and V 3 bases, and 2 bases lay outside the gene matches. CDR1 and CDR2 (germline): DFQATT, SNEGSKA (reference sequence). This CDR3 has 13 amino acids. The CDR3 bases are TGCAGTGCTAGTTCTAGCGGGAACAATGAGCAGTTCTTC. Amino acids: CSASSSGNNEQFF.

This clonotype was seen a few times. The rearrangement links TRBV6-1 to TRBJ2-3; D is possibly TRBD2 (5 bases). Germline CDR1 is MNHNS and CDR2 is SASEGT. V was trimmed by 4 bases and J by 0 bases, leaving 17 bases between them. The CDR3 is made up of 17 amino acids. The CDR3 sequence: CASSVTPRGTSTDTQYF. For the CDR3, the DNA is TGTGCCAGCAGTGTTACGCCCCGGGGTACTAGCACAGATACGCAGTATTTT.

Here the CDR3 reads CASSFVRDGYTF. The CDR3 DNA follows: TGTGCCAGCAGTTTCGTGAGGGACGGCTACACCTTC. The chain is built from TRBV12-3 or TRBV12-4 and TRBJ1-2; a weak D match, TRBD1 (5 bases). The CDR3 is made up of 12 amino acids. V was shortened by 3 bases and J by 8 bases, with 10 bases between the two germline ends.

There are a few counts of this clonotype. Germline and junction disagree at one end, which may indicate a read error. The V and J genes are TRBV12-3 or TRBV12-4 and TRBJ1-6, with D unclear. The length of the CDR3 is 14 residues. CDR3 DNA sequence: TGTGCCAGCCGTTTACCAGGTTATAATTCACCCCTCCACTTT. This translates into CASRLPGYNSPLHF.

The V call is TRBV29-1, the J call TRBJ2-5, with D perhaps matching TRBD1 or TRBD2 (6 bases each). The DNA end favors TRBJ2-7, so the J call may be wrong. This CDR3 region has 14 residues. CDR1 and CDR2 from the germline V gene are SQVTM and ANQGSEA. CDR3 coding DNA: TGCAGCGTTGAACTCGACGGGGGCCGCTACGAGCAGTACTTC. As protein: CSVELDGGRYEQYF.

Only a few counts were recorded for this clonotype. CDR3 protein: CASSRESRQYEQYF. As DNA, the CDR3 is TGCGCCAGCAGCCGAGAAAGCAGGCAGTACGAGCAGTACTTC. The rearrangement uses TRBV4-1 and TRBJ2-7; unclear D gene. Germline CDR1 is MGHRA and CDR2 is YSYEKL. The CDR3 length is 14 residues. V lost 4 bases to trimming and J lost 4 bases, with 14 bases between them.

This clonotype has only a few counts. V is TRBV19 and J is TRBJ2-5; D possibly corresponds to TRBD2 (6 bases). The CDR3 spans 15 residues. The V and J ends lost 4 bases and 4 bases respectively, with 16 bases between them. In germline, CDR1 is LNHDA, CDR2 SQIVND (reference sequence). The CDR3 sequence is CASSKTKTSGETQYF. The CDR3, as DNA: TGTGCCAGTAGTAAAACCAAGACTAGTGGAGAGACCCAGTACTTC.

Comment on this clonotype: Lacking the conserved final phenylalanine or tryptophan, this CDR3 likely reflects a read error. The chain joins TRBV28 to TRBJ2-7; possible D gene TRBD2, 6 bases. The DNA end is more similar to TRBJ2-5, so the J call may be wrong. Germline V gives CDR1 MDHEN, CDR2 SYDVKM. This CDR3 comprises 13 residues. Written as DNA, the CDR3 is TGTGCCAGCAGTTTGGGGAGGCAAGAGACCCAGTACTTA. It translates to CASSLGRQETQYL.

This clonotype was observed a handful of times. This chain links TRBV2 with TRBJ1-4; D possibly corresponds to TRBD1 (6 bases). Looked up from germline, CDR1 is SNHLY and CDR2 is FYNNEI. With 8 bases removed from V and 7 bases from J, the gap between germline ends came to 14 bases. The CDR3 length is 13 residues. The CDR3 sequence: CASSWGPPEKLFF. The CDR3 DNA is TGTGCCAGCTCCTGGGGGCCCCCTGAAAAACTGTTTTTT.

Comments on this clonotype: One end of the junction varies from germline; a read error may be responsible. This chain uses TRBV11-2 with TRBJ2-1; TRBD1 might be the D (7 bases). Germline V gives CDR1 SGHAT, CDR2 FQNNGV. The CDR3 has 15 residues. CDR3 bases: TGTACCAGCAGCTTCCGACAGGGAGGCTACAATGAGCAGTTCTTC. Amino acid sequence: CTSSFRQGGYNEQFF.

As to this clonotype: A much bigger clone sits one base away, suggesting this may be a read error. The CDR3 reads CASSTRTGNYEQFF. The CDR3, as DNA: TGTGCCAGCAGCACTAGGACAGGGAACTACGAGCAGTTCTTC. The genes are TRBV7-9 and TRBJ2-1, with TRBD1 matching over 8 bases. Germline CDR1 SEHNR, CDR2 FQNEAQ (reference sequence). The CDR3 loop spans 14 amino acids. Losses at the gene ends were 5 bases for V and 10 bases for J; bases not matched to a gene: 10.

This clonotype was picked up a small number of times. The V and J genes are TRBV28 and TRBJ2-7; D is perhaps TRBD2 (5 bases). The V end was cut by 7 bases, the J end by 2 bases, with 9 bases between. CDR3 length: 12 amino acids. The germline V gene has CDR1 MDHEN and CDR2 SYDVKM. In DNA form, the CDR3 reads TGTGCCAGCACCAAACTAGCCTACGAGCAGTACTTC. It translates to CASTKLAYEQYF. The full variable domain, rest sourced from reference TRBV28 and TRBJ2-7, is DVKVTQSSRYLVKRTGEKVFLECVQDMDHENMFWYRQDPGLGLRLIYFSYDVKMKEKGDIPEGYSVSREKKERFSLILESASTNQTSMYLCASTKLAYEQYFGPGTRLTVT.

This clonotype was counted between two and nine times. The V gene is TRBV3-1, the J gene TRBJ2-4; D gene unclear. CDR1 and CDR2 from the germline V gene are LGHDT and YNNKEL (reference sequence). The CDR3 runs to 12 residues. V dropped 1 base and J dropped 13 bases, with 11 bases sitting between them. The CDR3 DNA reads TGTGCCAGCAGCCAAGGGATTCCGGAGCAGTACTTC. Translating it yields CASSQGIPEQYF.

CDR3 region: CASSSWTSGGSDTQYF. CDR3 coding DNA: TGTGCCAGCAGTTCGTGGACTAGCGGGGGGTCAGATACGCAGTATTTT. The chain carries TRBV27 and TRBJ2-3, with TRBD2 matching over 14 bases. V gave up 4 bases and J gave up 4 bases; unmatched junction bases: 4. Germline-derived CDR1 and CDR2 are MNHEY and SMNVEV (reference sequence). This CDR3 is built from 16 residues.

This chain joins TRBV12-5 and TRBJ2-1; 11 bases match TRBD2. The DNA end lines up better with TRBJ2-7; the J call may be wrong. Germline lookup yields CDR1 LGHNT and CDR2 FRNRAP. CDR3 length: 15 amino acids. The CDR3 spells CASGLTSGRGNEQYF. The DNA of the CDR3 is TGTGCTAGTGGGTTAACTAGCGGGAGAGGCAATGAGCAGTACTTC.

This clonotype came up many times. This chain uses TRBV9 with TRBJ2-3; TRBD2 matches at 7 bases. Germline V gene lookup returns CDR1 SGDLS and CDR2 YYNGEE. The CDR3 has 15 amino acids. V dropped 3 bases and J dropped 2; count of bases not matched to a gene: 6. The CDR3 DNA follows: TGTGCCAGCAGCGGACCGGGACTACACACAGATACGCAGTATTTT. This encodes CASSGPGLHTDTQYF.

The genes are TRBV4-2 and TRBJ2-5; TRBD2 is a possible D gene (6 bases). The CDR3 contains 19 residues. Trimming took off 3 bases at V and 2 bases at J, with 25 bases between the two ends. Germline loops: CDR1 LGHNA, CDR2 YNFKEQ. The CDR3: CASSHSPRASGREQETQYF. The CDR3 bases are TGTGCCAGCAGCCATAGTCCTCGGGCTTCGGGACGGGAGCAAGAGACCCAGTACTTC.

To note about this clonotype: An end of the junction does not agree with germline; a read error may underlie this. This rearrangement joins TRBV7-9 to TRBJ1-3; D remains unclear. CDR1 and CDR2 from the germline V gene are SEHNR and FQNEAQ (reference sequence). CDR3 length equals 17 residues. CDR3 sequence reads: CAGSLALRTLSGNTIYF. DNA of the CDR3: TGTGCCGGCAGCTTAGCGTTACGGACCCTCTCTGGAAACACCATATATTTT.

The chain is built from TRBV11-2 and TRBJ1-2; 8 bases agree with TRBD1. The CDR3 consists of 13 residues. CDR1 and CDR2 (germline): SGHAT, FQNNGV. After removal of 5 bases from V and 10 bases from J, the junction contained 9 bases not matched to a gene. CDR3 bases: TGTGCCAGCAGCCCTGGACAGGGATACGACTACACCTTC. Its protein is CASSPGQGYDYTF.

This chain connects TRBV4-1 to TRBJ1-4; TRBD1 agrees at 9 bases. The germline V gene encodes CDR1 MGHRA and CDR2 YSYEKL. With V trimmed by 4 bases and J by 6 bases, 9 bases remained unmatched. The CDR3 length is 16 residues. The CDR3 nucleotides are TGCGCCAGCAGCCGAACACCGGGACAGGGAGATGAAAAACTGTTTTTT. Amino acids: CASSRTPGQGDEKLFF.

This clonotype has a handful of counts. The chain carries TRBV7-2 and TRBJ2-5, with TRBD2 identical over 7 bases. CDR3 length equals 19 residues. The trim removed 4 bases at V and 0 bases at J, leaving 17 bases unmatched. Germline V CDR1 and CDR2: SGHTA, FQGNSA. This chain's CDR3 is CASSSLQIGTTEYQETQYF. The CDR3, as DNA: TGTGCCAGCAGCTCCCTTCAGATCGGGACTACCGAGTACCAAGAGACCCAGTACTTC.

This clonotype has a handful of counts. The chain employs TRBV5-1 and TRBJ1-2, with D possibly matching TRBD1 (5 bases). From germline, CDR1 is SGHRS and CDR2 YFSETQ. V lost 0 bases, J lost 6 bases, and 15 bases lay in between. The CDR3 consists of 15 residues. In DNA form, the CDR3 reads TGCGCCAGCAGCTTGGCCAAGGTTGAGGGGAATGGCTACACCTTC. Its translation: CASSLAKVEGNGYTF.

The CDR3, as DNA: TGTGCCAGCGCAGACCTGGGACTAGCGGAAGACAATGAGCAGTTCTTC. As protein: CASADLGLAEDNEQFF. The V and J genes are TRBV25-1 and TRBJ2-1; 11 bases match TRBD2. Germline CDR1 is MGHDK and CDR2 is SYGVNS. The J segment lost 5 bases and the V segment lost 8 bases, leaving 11 bases of the junction unmatched. The length of the CDR3 is 16 residues.

This clonotype has more than one count but fewer than ten. The chain couples TRBV29-1 to TRBJ1-2, with TRBD1 as a possible D gene (5 bases). The ends were cut back, 4 bases at V and 8 bases at J, with 20 bases in the middle. The CDR3 runs to 14 residues. Germline-derived CDR1 and CDR2 are SQVTM and ANQGSEA. The DNA of the CDR3 is TGCAGCGTTGTAAACTATGGGGGGAGTCAAGGCTACACCTTC. Its protein is CSVVNYGGSQGYTF.

The chain has TRBV6-6 and TRBJ2-1; no reliable D call. V was clipped by 0 bases and J by 4 bases, with 7 bases between them. Germline V lookup: CDR1 MNHNY, CDR2 SVGAGI (reference sequence). CDR3 length: 14 residues. DNA for the CDR3: TGTGCCAGCAGTTACTCTGAGAATTACAATGAGCAGTTCTTC. Its protein is CASSYSENYNEQFF.

For this clonotype: At one end the junction does not follow the germline gene, possibly because of a read error. This chain connects TRBV4-2 to TRBJ2-3; 8 positions match TRBD2. CDR1 is LGHNA, CDR2 YNFKEQ, per germline. The CDR3 runs 17 residues. The CDR3 loop reads CASSPIPGLGPTGTQYF. Here the CDR3 DNA reads TGTGCCAGCAGCCCCATCCCGGGACTAGGCCCCACAGGTACGCAGTATTTT.